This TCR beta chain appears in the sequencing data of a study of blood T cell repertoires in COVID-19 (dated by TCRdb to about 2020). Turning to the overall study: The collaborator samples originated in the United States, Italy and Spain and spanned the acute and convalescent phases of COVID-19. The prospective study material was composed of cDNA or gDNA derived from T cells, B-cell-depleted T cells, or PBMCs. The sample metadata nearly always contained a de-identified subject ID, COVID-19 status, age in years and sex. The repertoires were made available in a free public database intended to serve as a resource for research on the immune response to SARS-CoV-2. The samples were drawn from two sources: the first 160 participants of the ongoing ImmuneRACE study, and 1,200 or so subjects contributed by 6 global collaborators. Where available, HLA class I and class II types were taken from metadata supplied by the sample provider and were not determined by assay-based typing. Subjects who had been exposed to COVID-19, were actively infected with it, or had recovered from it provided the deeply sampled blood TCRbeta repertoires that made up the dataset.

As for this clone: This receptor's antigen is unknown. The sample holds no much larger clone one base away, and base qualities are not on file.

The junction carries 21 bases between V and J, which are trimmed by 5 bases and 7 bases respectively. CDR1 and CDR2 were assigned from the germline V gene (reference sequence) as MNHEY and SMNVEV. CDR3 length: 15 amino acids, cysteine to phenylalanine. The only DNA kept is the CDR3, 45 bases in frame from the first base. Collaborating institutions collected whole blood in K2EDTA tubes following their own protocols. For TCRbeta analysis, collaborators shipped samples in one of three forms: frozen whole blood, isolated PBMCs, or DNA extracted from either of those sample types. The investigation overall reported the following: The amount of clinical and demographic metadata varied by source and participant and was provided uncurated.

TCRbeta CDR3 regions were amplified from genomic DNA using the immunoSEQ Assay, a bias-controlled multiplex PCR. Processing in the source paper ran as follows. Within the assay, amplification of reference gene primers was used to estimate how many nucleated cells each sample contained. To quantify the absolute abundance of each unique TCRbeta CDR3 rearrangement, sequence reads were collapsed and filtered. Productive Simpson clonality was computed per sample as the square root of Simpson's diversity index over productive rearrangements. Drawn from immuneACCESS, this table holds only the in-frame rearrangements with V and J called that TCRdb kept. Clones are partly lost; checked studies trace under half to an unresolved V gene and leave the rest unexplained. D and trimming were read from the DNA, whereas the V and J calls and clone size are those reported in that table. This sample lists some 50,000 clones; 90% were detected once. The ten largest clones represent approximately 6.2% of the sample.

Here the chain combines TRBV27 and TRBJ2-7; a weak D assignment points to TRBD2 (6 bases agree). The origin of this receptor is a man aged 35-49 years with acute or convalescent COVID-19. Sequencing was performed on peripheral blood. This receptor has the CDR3 CASSLTGTGLGEQYF. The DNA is TGTGCCAGCAGTCTAACCGGGACTGGGCTGGGGGAGCAGTACTTC.